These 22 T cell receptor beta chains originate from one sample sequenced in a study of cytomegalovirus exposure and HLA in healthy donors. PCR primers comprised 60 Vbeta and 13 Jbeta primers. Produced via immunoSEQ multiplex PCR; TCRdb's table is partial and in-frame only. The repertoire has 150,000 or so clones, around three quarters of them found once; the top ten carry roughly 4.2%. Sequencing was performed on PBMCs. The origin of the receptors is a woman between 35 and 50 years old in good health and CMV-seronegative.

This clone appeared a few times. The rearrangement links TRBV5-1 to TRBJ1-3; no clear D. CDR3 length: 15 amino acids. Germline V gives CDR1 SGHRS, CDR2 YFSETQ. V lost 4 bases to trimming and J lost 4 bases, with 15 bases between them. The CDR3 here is CASSRGMGRGNTIYF. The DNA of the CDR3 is TGCGCCAGCAGCCGAGGGATGGGTAGGGGAAACACCATATATTTT.

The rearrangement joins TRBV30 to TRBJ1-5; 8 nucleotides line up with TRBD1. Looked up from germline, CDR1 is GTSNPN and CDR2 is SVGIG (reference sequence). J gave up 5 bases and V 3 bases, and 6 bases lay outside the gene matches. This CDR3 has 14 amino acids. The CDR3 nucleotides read TGTGCCTGGAGCCCTGGGACAGGCTATCAGCCCCAGCATTTT. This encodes CAWSPGTGYQPQHF.

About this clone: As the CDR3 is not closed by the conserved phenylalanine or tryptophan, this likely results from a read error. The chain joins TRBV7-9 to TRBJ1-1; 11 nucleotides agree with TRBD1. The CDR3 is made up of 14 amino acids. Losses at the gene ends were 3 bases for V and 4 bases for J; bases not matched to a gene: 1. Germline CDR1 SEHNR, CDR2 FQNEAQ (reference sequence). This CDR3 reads CASSFGQGATEAFL. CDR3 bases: TGTGCCAGCAGCTTTGGACAGGGGGCCACTGAAGCTTTCTTG.

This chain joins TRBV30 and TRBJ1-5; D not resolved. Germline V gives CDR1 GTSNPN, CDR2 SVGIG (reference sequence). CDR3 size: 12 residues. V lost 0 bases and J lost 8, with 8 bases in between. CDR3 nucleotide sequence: TGTGCCTGGAGTGTAACCTACGAGCCCCAGCATTTT. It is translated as CAWSVTYEPQHF.

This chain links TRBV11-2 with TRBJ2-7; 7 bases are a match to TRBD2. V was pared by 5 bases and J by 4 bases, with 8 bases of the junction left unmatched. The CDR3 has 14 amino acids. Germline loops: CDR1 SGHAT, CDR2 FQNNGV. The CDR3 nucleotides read TGTGCCAGCAGCCTTAGTAAGGGAGGGTACGAGCAGTACTTC. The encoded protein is CASSLSKGGYEQYF.

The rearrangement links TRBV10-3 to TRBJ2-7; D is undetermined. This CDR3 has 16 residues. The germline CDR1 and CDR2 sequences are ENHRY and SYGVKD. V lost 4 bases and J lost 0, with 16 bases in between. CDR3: CAISGKETESSYEQYF. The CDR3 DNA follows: TGTGCCATCAGTGGGAAGGAGACCGAGAGCTCCTACGAGCAGTACTTC.

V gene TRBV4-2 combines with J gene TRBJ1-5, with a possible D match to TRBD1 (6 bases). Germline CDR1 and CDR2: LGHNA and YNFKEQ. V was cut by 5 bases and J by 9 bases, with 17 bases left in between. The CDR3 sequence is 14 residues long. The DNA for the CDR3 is TGTGCCAGCAGCGGGGGCAGGGTCCTGCGGCCCCAGCATTTT. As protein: CASSGGRVLRPQHF.

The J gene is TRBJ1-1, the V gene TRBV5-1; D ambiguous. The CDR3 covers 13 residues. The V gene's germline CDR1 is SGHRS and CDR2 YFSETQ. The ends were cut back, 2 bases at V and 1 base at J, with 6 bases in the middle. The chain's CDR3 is CASSFDSNTEAFF. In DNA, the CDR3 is TGCGCCAGCAGCTTTGACTCGAACACTGAAGCTTTCTTT. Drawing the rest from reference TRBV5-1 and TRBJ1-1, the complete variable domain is KAGVTQTPRYLIKTRGQQVTLSCSPISGHRSVSWYQQTPGQGLQFLFEYFSETQRNKGNFPGRFSGRQFSNSRSEMNVSTLELGDSALYLCASSFDSNTEAFFGQGTRLTVV.

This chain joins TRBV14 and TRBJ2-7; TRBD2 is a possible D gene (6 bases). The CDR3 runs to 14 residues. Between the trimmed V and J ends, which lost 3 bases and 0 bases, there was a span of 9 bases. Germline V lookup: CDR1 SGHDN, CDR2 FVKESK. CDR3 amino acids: CASSHWDFSYEQYF. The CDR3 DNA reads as TGTGCCAGCAGCCACTGGGACTTCTCCTACGAGCAGTACTTC. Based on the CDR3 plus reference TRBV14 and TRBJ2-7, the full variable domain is EAGVTQFPSHSVIEKGQTVTLRCDPISGHDNLYWYRRVMGKEIKFLLHFVKESKQDESGMPNNRFLAERTGGTYSTLKVQPAELEDSGVYFCASSHWDFSYEQYFGPGTRLTVT.

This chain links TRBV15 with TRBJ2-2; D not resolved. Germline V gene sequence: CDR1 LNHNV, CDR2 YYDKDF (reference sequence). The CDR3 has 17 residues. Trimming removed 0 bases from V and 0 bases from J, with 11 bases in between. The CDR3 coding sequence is TGTGCCACCAGCAGAGATCTCACAGCTTCGAACACCGGGGAGCTGTTTTTT. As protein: CATSRDLTASNTGELFF.

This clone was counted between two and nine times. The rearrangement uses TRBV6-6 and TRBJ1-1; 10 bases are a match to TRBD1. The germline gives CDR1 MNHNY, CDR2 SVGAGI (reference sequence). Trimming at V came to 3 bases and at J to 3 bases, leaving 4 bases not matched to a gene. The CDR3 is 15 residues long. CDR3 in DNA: TGTGCCAGCAGTTATCCCGGGACAGGGGACACTGAAGCTTTCTTT. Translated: CASSYPGTGDTEAFF.

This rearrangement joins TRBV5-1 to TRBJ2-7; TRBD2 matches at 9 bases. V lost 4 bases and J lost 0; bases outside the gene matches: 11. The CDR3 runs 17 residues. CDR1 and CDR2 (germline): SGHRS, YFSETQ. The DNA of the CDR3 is TGCGCCAGCAGCACCGGCTCTAGCGGGGTGGGCTCCTACGAGCAGTACTTC. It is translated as CASSTGSSGVGSYEQYF.

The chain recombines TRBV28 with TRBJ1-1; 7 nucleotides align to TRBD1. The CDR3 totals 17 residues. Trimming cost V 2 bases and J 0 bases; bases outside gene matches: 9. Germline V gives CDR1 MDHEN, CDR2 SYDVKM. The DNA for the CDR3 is TGTGCCAGCAGTTTACCCCAGGGGGTCGGGATGAACACTGAAGCTTTCTTT. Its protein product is CASSLPQGVGMNTEAFF.

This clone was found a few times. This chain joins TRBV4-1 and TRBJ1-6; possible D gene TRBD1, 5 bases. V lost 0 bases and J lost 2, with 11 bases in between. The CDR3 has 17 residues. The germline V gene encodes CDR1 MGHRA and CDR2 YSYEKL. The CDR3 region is CASSQERSRAYNSPLHF. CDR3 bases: TGCGCCAGCAGCCAAGAGCGCAGCAGGGCCTATAATTCACCCCTCCACTTT.

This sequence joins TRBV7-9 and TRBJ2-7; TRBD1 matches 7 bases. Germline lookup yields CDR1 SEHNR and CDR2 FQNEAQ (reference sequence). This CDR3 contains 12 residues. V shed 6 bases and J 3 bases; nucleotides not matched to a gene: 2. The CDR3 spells CASRGQRYEQYF. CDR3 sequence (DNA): TGTGCCAGCAGGGGACAGCGCTACGAGCAGTACTTC.

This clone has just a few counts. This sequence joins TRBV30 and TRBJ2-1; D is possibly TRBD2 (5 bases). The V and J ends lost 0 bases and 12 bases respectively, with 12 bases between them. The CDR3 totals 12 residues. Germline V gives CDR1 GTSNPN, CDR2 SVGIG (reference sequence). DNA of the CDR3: TGTGCCTGGAGTGTAGCGTACCGGGGGCAGTTCTTC. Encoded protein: CAWSVAYRGQFF. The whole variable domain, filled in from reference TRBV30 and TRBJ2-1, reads SQTIHQWPATLVQPVGSPLSLECTVEGTSNPNLYWYRQAAGRGLQLLFYSVGIGQISSEVPQNLSASRPQDRQFILSSKKLLLSDSGFYLCAWSVAYRGQFFGPGTRLTVL.

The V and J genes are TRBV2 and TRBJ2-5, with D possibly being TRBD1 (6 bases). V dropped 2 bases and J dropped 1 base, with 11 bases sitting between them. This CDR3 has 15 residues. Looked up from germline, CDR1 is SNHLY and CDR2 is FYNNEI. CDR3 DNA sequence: TGTGCCAGCAGTGAATGGGACACAATCCAAGAGACCCAGTACTTC. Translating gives CASSEWDTIQETQYF.

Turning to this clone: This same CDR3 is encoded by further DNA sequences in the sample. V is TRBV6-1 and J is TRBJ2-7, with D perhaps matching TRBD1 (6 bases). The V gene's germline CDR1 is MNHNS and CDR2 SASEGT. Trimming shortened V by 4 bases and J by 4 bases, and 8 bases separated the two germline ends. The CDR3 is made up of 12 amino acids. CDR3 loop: CASSGQGYEQYF. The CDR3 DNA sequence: TGTGCCAGCAGTGGTCAGGGGTACGAGCAGTACTTC.

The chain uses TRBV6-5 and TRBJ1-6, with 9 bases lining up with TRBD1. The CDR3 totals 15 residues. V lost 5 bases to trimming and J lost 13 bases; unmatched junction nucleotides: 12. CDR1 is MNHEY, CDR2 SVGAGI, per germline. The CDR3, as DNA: TGTGCCAGCAGTGGGTCGGGACAGGGTATTCATCCCCTCCACTTT. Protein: CASSGSGQGIHPLHF.

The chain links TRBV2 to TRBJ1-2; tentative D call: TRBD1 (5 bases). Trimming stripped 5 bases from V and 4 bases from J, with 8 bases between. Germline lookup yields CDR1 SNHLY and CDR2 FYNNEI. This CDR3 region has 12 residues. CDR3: CASSIRGYGYTF. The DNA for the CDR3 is TGTGCCAGCAGTATAAGGGGCTATGGCTACACCTTC.

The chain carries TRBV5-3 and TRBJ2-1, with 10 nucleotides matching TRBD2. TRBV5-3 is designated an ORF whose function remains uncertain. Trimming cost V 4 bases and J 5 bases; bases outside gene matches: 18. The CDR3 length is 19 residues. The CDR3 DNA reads TGTGCCAGAAGCAAGAACCAGCGGGAGGGTAAAAGGCTCCACAATGAGCAGTTCTTC. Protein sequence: CARSKNQREGKRLHNEQFF.

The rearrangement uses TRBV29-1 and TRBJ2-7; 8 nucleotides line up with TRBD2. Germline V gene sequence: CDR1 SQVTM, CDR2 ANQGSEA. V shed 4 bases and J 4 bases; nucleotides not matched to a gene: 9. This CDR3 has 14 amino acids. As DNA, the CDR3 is TGCAGCGTTGGATCGCTGCGGGGGGTTTACGAGCAGTACTTC. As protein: CSVGSLRGVYEQYF.